This T cell receptor (beta chain) derives from a study of T cells in Graves' hyperthyroidism and ophthalmopathy. The study based diagnoses on clinical symptoms, serum thyroxine and TRAb, thyroid ultrasound and orbital computed tomography. The V gene lost 4 bases and the J gene lost 7 bases, with 14 bases spanning the gap. The CDR3 loop spans 14 amino acids. The germline CDR1 and CDR2 sequences are LNHDA and SQIVND (reference sequence). RNA transcripts provided the source from which TCR beta CDR3 regions were amplified. The TCR CDR3 was amplified in a first-round RT-PCR using the HTBI primer set. In TCRdb, the multiplex PCR reads were re-called with MiXCR into one record per CDR3 protein. The sample carries 500,000 to 800,000 distinct CDR3 sequences, just under 45% recorded once.

This TCR derives from an adult man with Graves' disease, either hyperthyroidism or ophthalmopathy (not recorded which). V gene TRBV19 combines with J gene TRBJ1-5, with no clear D. The sample consisted of peripheral blood or thyroid tissue (not recorded which). The CDR3 DNA reads TGTGCCAGTAGTACTACTTTCTCACAGCAGCCCCAGCATTTT. Encoded protein: CASSTTFSQQPQHF. The variable domain in full, with the rest retrieved from reference TRBV19 and TRBJ1-5, is DGGITQSPKYLFRKEGQNVTLSCEQNLNHDAMYWYRQDPGQGLRLIYYSQIVNDFQKGDIAEGYSVSREKKESFPLTVTSAQKNPTAFYLCASSTTFSQQPQHFGDGTRLSIL.